This T cell receptor (beta chain) was found in a study of cytomegalovirus exposure and HLA in healthy donors. Germline CDR1 is SNHLY and CDR2 is FYNNEI. The CDR3 loop spans 14 amino acids. With 5 bases clipped from V and 1 base from J, the junction kept 5 bases outside the gene matches. Researchers ran the PCR with 60 Vbeta and 13 Jbeta primers. Produced via immunoSEQ multiplex PCR; TCRdb's table is partial and in-frame only. Of about 150,000 clones in the sample, around three fifths are singletons; the top ten hold over 1.5%. Each of the donors was a healthy bone marrow donor. The sample consisted of PBMCs. The TCR originated in a male donor in good health and CMV-seronegative. This chain connects TRBV2 to TRBJ2-7; 7 positions agree with TRBD1. CDR3 amino acids: CASSRDSNSYEQYF. CDR3 nucleotides: TGTGCCAGCAGTCGGGACAGCAATTCCTACGAGCAGTACTTC.